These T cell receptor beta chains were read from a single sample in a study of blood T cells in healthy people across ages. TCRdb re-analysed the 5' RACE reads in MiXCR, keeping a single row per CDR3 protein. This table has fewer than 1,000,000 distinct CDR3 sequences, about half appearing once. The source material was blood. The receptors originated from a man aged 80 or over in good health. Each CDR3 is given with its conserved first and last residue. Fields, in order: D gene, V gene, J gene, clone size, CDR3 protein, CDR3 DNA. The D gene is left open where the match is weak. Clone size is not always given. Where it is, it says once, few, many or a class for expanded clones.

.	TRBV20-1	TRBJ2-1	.	CSATAAGGVLGEQFF	TGCAGTGCTACCGCTGCGGGCGGGGTCCTAGGCGAGCAGTTCTTC
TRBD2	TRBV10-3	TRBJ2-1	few	CAISGPGLAGGSEQFF	TGTGCCATCAGCGGACCGGGACTAGCGGGAGGGAGTGAGCAGTTCTTC
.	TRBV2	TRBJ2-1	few	CASSGDRNNEQFF	TGTGCCAGCAGTGGTGACAGAAACAATGAGCAGTTCTTC
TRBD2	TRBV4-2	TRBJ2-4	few	CASSQDGTSGDIQYF	TGTGCCAGCAGCCAAGATGGGACTAGCGGAGACATTCAGTACTTC
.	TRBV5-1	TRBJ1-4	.	CASSPSGGGEKLFF	TGCGCCAGCAGCCCCTCGGGGGGTGGTGAAAAACTGTTTTTT
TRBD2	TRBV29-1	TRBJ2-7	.	CSVLLRDRETSGVQYEQYF	TGCAGCGTTCTCCTCCGGGACAGGGAGACTAGCGGGGTTCAGTACGAGCAGTACTTC
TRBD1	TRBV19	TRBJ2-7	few	CASSTDRVREQYF	TGTGCCAGTAGTACGGACAGGGTTCGCGAGCAGTACTTC
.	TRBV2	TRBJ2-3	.	CASSEWDSGMISTDTQYF	TGTGCCAGCAGTGAATGGGACAGCGGGATGATCAGCACAGATACGCAGTATTTT
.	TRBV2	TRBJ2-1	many	CASRVRDTSGDEQFF	TGTGCCAGCAGGGTAAGGGACACCTCGGGAGATGAGCAGTTCTTC
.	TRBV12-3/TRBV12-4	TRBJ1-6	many	CASSTTGNSPLHF	TGTGCCAGCAGTACAACGGGAAATTCACCCCTCCACTTT
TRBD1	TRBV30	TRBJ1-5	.	CAWSADRGGQPQHF	TGTGCCTGGAGTGCTGACAGGGGTGGTCAGCCCCAGCATTTT